The sequence of this T cell receptor (beta chain) was determined in a study of blood T cells in healthy people across ages. On this clonotype itself: What it binds is not known.

The CDR3 is made up of 16 amino acids. The germline CDR1 and CDR2 sequences are SGHTA and FQGNSA. V shed 5 bases and J 0 bases; nucleotides not matched to a gene: 7. Combining a sample-barcoded 5' primer with a J-beta primer mix, a second PCR ran for roughly 6 to 11 cycles. In TCRdb, the 5' RACE reads were re-called with MiXCR into one record per CDR3 protein. The sample yields roughly 900,000 distinct CDR3 sequences, roughly 48% seen once. The study's findings and limits: With donor CMV status unknown, expanded clonotype changes were possibly confounded. Both naive CD4+ cell counts and diversity were greater in long-lived donors than in aged donors.

The clonotype comes from a man aged 30-40 years in good health. The chain carries TRBV7-2 and TRBJ2-3; 8 bases are a match to TRBD2. The sample comprised blood. CDR3 loop: CASSAIGGASTDTQYF. The CDR3 region has the DNA TGTGCCAGCAGCGCCATCGGGGGGGCTAGCACAGATACGCAGTATTTT.